Listed below are T cell receptor beta chains from one sample, sequenced in a study of T cells in Graves' hyperthyroidism and ophthalmopathy. A single record per CDR3 protein comes from TCRdb applying MiXCR to the multiplex PCR reads. This sample has 300,000 to 400,000 distinct CDR3 sequences, with around a sixth found just once. What was sequenced was blood. The receptors come from a man between 18 and 29 years old with Graves' ophthalmopathy. Each CDR3 is given with its conserved first and last residue. The D gene is left open where the match is weak. Some rows have no size entry. The others give once, few or many, or a class for an expanded clone.

J gene: TRBJ1-2
clone size: NA
V gene: TRBV14
D gene: TRBD1
CDR3 DNA: TGTGCCAGCAGCCCACTTGACAGGGGTGGGAACTATGGCTACACCTTC
CDR3 protein: CASSPLDRGGNYGYTF

J gene: TRBJ1-1
clone size: NA
V gene: TRBV29-1
D gene: NA
CDR3 DNA: TGCAGCGTTGAAGGAGTCCGGGGACGGATGAACACTGAAGCTTTCTTT
CDR3 protein: CSVEGVRGRMNTEAFF

J gene: TRBJ2-2
clone size: NA
V gene: TRBV6-5
D gene: TRBD1
CDR3 DNA: TGTGCCAGCAGTTCTGGACAGGGGGGTAGCGGGGAGCTGTTTTTT
CDR3 protein: CASSSGQGGSGELFF

J gene: TRBJ1-2
clone size: NA
V gene: TRBV28
D gene: TRBD1
CDR3 DNA: TGTGCCAGCAGTCGCCCCGGGACAGGGTGGATCCGTGGCTACACCTTC
CDR3 protein: CASSRPGTGWIRGYTF

J gene: TRBJ1-6
clone size: NA
V gene: TRBV15
D gene: NA
CDR3 DNA: TGTGCCACCAGCACACGGGGTGGATACTCCTATAATTCACCCCTCCACTTT
CDR3 protein: CATSTRGGYSYNSPLHF

J gene: TRBJ1-1
clone size: NA
V gene: TRBV19
D gene: NA
CDR3 DNA: TGTGCCAGTATACCAGAGGCGGGAAAGAAGAACACTGAAGCTTTCTTT
CDR3 protein: CASIPEAGKKNTEAFF

J gene: TRBJ1-2
clone size: NA
V gene: TRBV9
D gene: NA
CDR3 DNA: TGTGCCAGCAGCGTAGCGGGGGGCGGAGTGTATGGCTACACCTTC
CDR3 protein: CASSVAGGGVYGYTF

J gene: TRBJ2-7
clone size: NA
V gene: TRBV18
D gene: NA
CDR3 DNA: TGTGCCAGCTCACCAAAATCGGGCAGAACCTACGAGCAGTACTTC
CDR3 protein: CASSPKSGRTYEQYF

J gene: TRBJ2-7
clone size: NA
V gene: TRBV11-2
D gene: TRBD2
CDR3 DNA: TGTGCCAGCAGCTTAGATTACGGGGGGGAGACCTACGAGCAGTACTTC
CDR3 protein: CASSLDYGGETYEQYF

J gene: TRBJ2-1
clone size: few
V gene: TRBV19
D gene: NA
CDR3 DNA: TGTGCCAGTAGTATAGGGACAAAACTTCTCTACAATGAGCAGTTCTTC
CDR3 protein: CASSIGTKLLYNEQFF

J gene: TRBJ2-2
clone size: NA
V gene: TRBV19
D gene: TRBD2
CDR3 DNA: TGTGCCAGTACTTTCAGGGGGACTAGCCTGACCGGGGAGCTGTTTTTT
CDR3 protein: CASTFRGTSLTGELFF

J gene: TRBJ2-5
clone size: many
V gene: TRBV3-1
D gene: TRBD2
CDR3 DNA: TGTGCCAGCAGCCAAGTCTCCACTAGCGGGGGGCAAGAGACCCAGTACTTC
CDR3 protein: CASSQVSTSGGQETQYF

J gene: TRBJ2-1
clone size: NA
V gene: TRBV7-9
D gene: TRBD2
CDR3 DNA: TGTGCCAGCAGTCGGGACTCTAGCGGGGGGTGGGACAATGAGCAGTTCTTC
CDR3 protein: CASSRDSSGGWDNEQFF

J gene: TRBJ2-2
clone size: NA
V gene: TRBV27
D gene: NA
CDR3 DNA: TGTGCCAGCAGTTTATCGATCGGGCCAGGCGGCGGGGAGCTGTTTTTT
CDR3 protein: CASSLSIGPGGGELFF

J gene: TRBJ1-2
clone size: many
V gene: TRBV5-1
D gene: NA
CDR3 DNA: TGCGCCAGCAGCTTCCCCGGGACAACTAACTATGGCTACACCTTC
CDR3 protein: CASSFPGTTNYGYTF

J gene: TRBJ1-2
clone size: NA
V gene: TRBV5-1
D gene: NA
CDR3 DNA: TGCGCCAGCAGCTGGAGCAGGGGCGGGACGGCGACGCTCTATGGCTACACCTTC
CDR3 protein: CASSWSRGGTATLYGYTF

J gene: TRBJ2-1
clone size: NA
V gene: TRBV2
D gene: NA
CDR3 DNA: TGTGCCAGCAGTCCCCGAAGGGGGGCCGGGACAGACAATGAGCAGTTCTTC
CDR3 protein: CASSPRRGAGTDNEQFF

J gene: TRBJ1-4
clone size: NA
V gene: TRBV20-1
D gene: NA
CDR3 DNA: TGCAGTGGTGGCATTAATGAAAAACTGTTTTTT
CDR3 protein: CSGGINEKLFF

J gene: TRBJ2-3
clone size: NA
V gene: TRBV7-9
D gene: NA
CDR3 DNA: TGTGCCAGCAGCTTAGTTGCAGGGAGCACAGATACGCAGTATTTT
CDR3 protein: CASSLVAGSTDTQYF

J gene: TRBJ2-1
clone size: many
V gene: TRBV20-1
D gene: NA
CDR3 DNA: TGCAGTGCTAGCCGGACAGACAATGAGCAGTTCTTC
CDR3 protein: CSASRTDNEQFF

J gene: TRBJ1-1
clone size: NA
V gene: TRBV7-9
D gene: TRBD1
CDR3 DNA: TGTGCCAGCAGCCGCAGTGGGGGACAGCCGAACACTGAAGCTTTCTTT
CDR3 protein: CASSRSGGQPNTEAFF

J gene: TRBJ2-7
clone size: many
V gene: TRBV2
D gene: TRBD1
CDR3 DNA: TGTGCCAGCAGAACCGGGACAGGGAATTACGAGCAGTACTTC
CDR3 protein: CASRTGTGNYEQYF

J gene: TRBJ2-7
clone size: few
V gene: TRBV12-3/TRBV12-4
D gene: NA
CDR3 DNA: TGTGCCAGCAGTTTATTGGATGACGAGCAGTACTTC
CDR3 protein: CASSLLDDEQYF

J gene: TRBJ1-2
clone size: few
V gene: TRBV14
D gene: NA
CDR3 DNA: TGTGCCAGCAGCCAAGTAAAGGGAGGGGGCTACACCTTC
CDR3 protein: CASSQVKGGGYTF

J gene: TRBJ1-6
clone size: many
V gene: TRBV6-5
D gene: TRBD1
CDR3 DNA: TGTGCCAGCAGTTACGTAGGGACAGGGGGTCTAAATTCACCCCTCCACTTT
CDR3 protein: CASSYVGTGGLNSPLHF

J gene: TRBJ2-3
clone size: few
V gene: TRBV10-3
D gene: NA
CDR3 DNA: TGTGCCATCAGTGAGTCGACCTCCGTAGATACGCAGTATTTT
CDR3 protein: CAISESTSVDTQYF

J gene: TRBJ1-1
clone size: few
V gene: TRBV7-3
D gene: NA
CDR3 DNA: TGTGCCAGCAGTCGGACAGTTGACACTGAAGCTTTCTTT
CDR3 protein: CASSRTVDTEAFF

J gene: TRBJ2-7
clone size: many
V gene: TRBV12-3/TRBV12-4
D gene: TRBD1
CDR3 DNA: TGTGCCAGCAGCAGGACAGGTCCCCCCTACGAGCAGTACTTC
CDR3 protein: CASSRTGPPYEQYF

J gene: TRBJ1-5
clone size: NA
V gene: TRBV15
D gene: NA
CDR3 DNA: TGTGCCACCAGCAGAGATTTGGGACCCAATCAGCCCCAGCATTTT
CDR3 protein: CATSRDLGPNQPQHF

J gene: TRBJ1-6
clone size: NA
V gene: TRBV18
D gene: NA
CDR3 DNA: TGTGCCAGCTCACCCAGGGCTCCCTATAATTCACCCCTCCACTTT
CDR3 protein: CASSPRAPYNSPLHF

J gene: TRBJ2-1
clone size: many
V gene: TRBV5-1
D gene: NA
CDR3 DNA: TGCGCCAGCAGTACGGAGGGGATATTAGGGCAGTTCTTC
CDR3 protein: CASSTEGILGQFF

J gene: TRBJ2-2
clone size: NA
V gene: TRBV2
D gene: TRBD2
CDR3 DNA: TGTGCCAGCAGCGGGACTGGCGGGGGGCCGTGGACCGGGGAGCTGTTTTTT
CDR3 protein: CASSGTGGGPWTGELFF